The source of this TCR beta chain is a study of shared clonotypes between healthy human individuals (TCRdb year 2020). Concerning the study at large: A couple of women and a few men aged 18 to 49 years were included in the cohort. To estimate repertoire size and how much clonotypes are shared between individuals, the study performed deep sequencing of blood TCR repertoires from 4 to 6 healthy adults. Each donor's leukapheresis produced roughly between about 0.85 and 10 billion PBMCs. For each donor, three plates each were used for CD4 naive and CD4 memory, two plates were used for CD8 naive, and one plate was used for CD8 memory. Different laboratories and diverse techniques were used to prepare libraries and sequence TCR repertoires, to increase sequencing depth and limit assay-specific biases.

Overall study outcomes, separate from this receptor: Sampling was limited to blood, and TCR repertoires in tissue likely differ from TCR repertoires in blood. Compared with non-shared clonotypes, the clonotypes found in all four sorted-subset donors had higher generation probabilities. Sharing across a few donors was observed for approximately 4.6% of naive CD4, 3% to 3.5% of naive CD8, 2% to 2.5% of memory CD4, and roughly 0.4% of memory CD8 clonotypes. Incomplete sequencing was indicated by rarefaction of sorted-subset datasets, despite the large sequencing depth. Pairwise subsampling led to the expectation that sequencing depth would affect the degree of clonotype sharing among donors. Larger estimated clonotype richness was generally found for naive subsets than for memory subsets. Because the study included a small number of donors, the genetic and exposure-history diversity represented was limited.

Using the deep immunoSEQ assay, multiplex PCR amplified TCR CDR3 regions from genomic DNA. For each cell subset, the extracted genomic DNA was distributed evenly across all wells of several immunoSEQ 96-well plates, and each plate served as one replicate. For sorted subsets, roughly 190 ng of genomic DNA, equivalent to 30,000 or so T cell genomes, went into each replicate PCR. Purified libraries were quantified with a Qubit 3.0 fluorometer, sized on a Bioanalyzer 2100, and re-quantified with the KAPA Library Quantification kit. Every immunoSEQ 96-well plate was sequenced on a separate single-read 150-cycle Illumina NextSeq 550 flow cell. In the original analysis: The immunoSEQ output contained only junctional sequences without quality scores, so filtering could not match that applied to full-length reads. To assign V/J genes and CDR3, sequences were annotated against IMGT germline references using PyIR, a Python wrapper for IgBLAST v1.9. Reads with weak V/J assignments (E-value above 1e-6), missing CDR3, stop codons, out-of-frame junctions, or ambiguous translated residues were removed. A V3J clonotype was defined by an identical inferred V gene, J gene, and CDR3 amino acid sequence. Percentage overlap between repertoires was computed as shared unique clonotypes divided by the size of the smaller repertoire. RTK rarefaction, the Chao1 estimator, and Recon v2.1 estimates of unobserved clonotypes were used to assess repertoire richness. OLGA was used to compute generation probabilities for all TCRbeta clonotypes that the gDNA method yielded from four donors. This is the immuneACCESS table as TCRdb keeps it, with only in-frame sequences that have V and J called. A part of the clones is gone; compared with another copy, unresolved V genes explain less than half, and the rest is unexplained. D and trimming come from the DNA, and the V and J calls and clone size come from that table. The sample table shows about 2.1 million clones, and around 93% are seen once. 1.5% to 2% of the sample comes from the top ten.

Notes on this clone: What this receptor recognizes is not known. No base quality information exists; no much larger clone differs at one position.

CD8 naive samples consisted of CD45RO-negative cells that were positively selected for CCR7, yielding a CD45RA+CCR7+ population without TemRA cells. The donors were healthy, HIV-negative adults who had no recently reported acute infections or vaccinations. Every donor was a Caucasian adult living in Nashville, Tennessee, USA. Blood was collected by leukapheresis, and PBMCs were isolated by Ficoll-Histopaque density gradient centrifugation and then cryopreserved in liquid nitrogen vapor phase. Purity and quantity of every magnetically sorted T cell population were checked by analytical flow cytometry. From each sorted fraction, genomic DNA was isolated and quantified by UV absorbance on a Nanodrop 2000c. V ends up 5 bases short and J 1 base short, with an unmatched junction base count of 7. The germline V gene provides CDR1 SGHVS and CDR2 FNYEAQ. Spanning cysteine to phenylalanine, the CDR3 consists of 16 amino acids. The retained sequence is limited to the CDR3, 48 bases, with the frame set at the first base.

This clonotype was obtained from a man between 18 and 35 years old in good health. Some clones in this sample may be carry-over from other donors' samples. Sequencing was performed on naive CD8+ T cells from PBMCs. The cell subset or site label, read with the paper, signifies: CD45RA+CCR7+. The V gene is TRBV7-6 and the J gene is TRBJ2-3; 9 nucleotides in the junction match TRBD1. The DNA sequence is given as TGTGCCAGCAGCCCGCGGACAGGGGCGGGCACAGATACGCAGTATTTT. It translates to CASSPRTGAGTDTQYF.